Listed here is a single T cell receptor (beta chain). The antigen remains undetermined. A much more abundant neighbour one base away suggests this may be a read error. CDR1 and CDR2 from the germline V gene are LNHNV and YYDKDF (reference sequence). Trimming removed 3 bases from V and 1 base from J, with 6 bases in between. CDR3 length: 13 amino acids. The authors built TCR beta libraries using iRepertoire HTBI primers and Arm-PCR of CDR3 regions. TCRdb redid the calling of the multiplex PCR reads with MiXCR, one entry per CDR3 protein. The sample includes under 250,000 distinct CDR3 sequences, around 20% of them seen just once. This sample was included in a study of regulatory T cells in long-lasting Graves disease. Points from the study as a whole: It was peripheral blood alone, not thyroid tissue, that was studied. Persistent Graves' patients showed a TCR diversity that was lower than that of newly diagnosed ones. A limited number of samples was an acknowledged limitation. Gene preferences differed: TRBV28, TRBJ1-2, TRBJ2-5 in persistent cases.

Time point defined: newly diagnosed GD, antithyroid drugs for less than 3 months. Preparation of the TCR library used RNA extracted from PBMCs. This sequence was found in a female donor with Graves disease. The source material was peripheral blood mononuclear cells (PBMCs), sampled at new diagnosis, from a patient treated with antithyroid drugs. This chain connects TRBV15 to TRBJ2-5; tentative D call: TRBD2 (6 bases). This chain's CDR3 is CATSRTSQETQYF. The DNA for the CDR3 is TGTGCCACCAGCAGGACTAGCCAAGAGACCCAGTACTTC.